Shown below are 28 T cell receptor beta chains from a single sample sequenced in a study of human T cells and chemical hapten exposure. The time point is: patch test 1, 2 weeks after DPC sensitization. Treatment meaning: therapeutic diphenylcyclopropenone sensitization with weekly scalp DPC. Using its own MiXCR run on the RACE reads, TCRdb lists one record per CDR3 protein. The sample lists approximately 340,000 distinct CDR3 sequences, around 7% seen once, with less than 10% in the top ten. The sequencing used whole blood, collected in connection with sensitization to the hapten diphenylcyclopropenone (DPC). These receptors came from a woman younger than 35 with alopecia areata. Some clones in this sample may be carry-over from other donors' samples.

This clonotype occurred many times. V and J are TRBV4-2 and TRBJ2-7; 12 bases match TRBD2. Germline assignment: CDR1 LGHNA and CDR2 YNFKEQ. Trimming removed 1 base from V and 5 bases from J; junction bases left unmatched: 0. The length of the CDR3 is 14 residues. The CDR3 region is CASSQGLAGDEQYF. As DNA, the CDR3 is TGTGCCAGCAGCCAAGGACTAGCGGGGGACGAGCAGTACTTC.

As to this clonotype: A much larger clone sits a single nucleotide away, making a read error possible. The chain is built from TRBV7-9 and TRBJ2-1; unclear D gene. The germline V gene encodes CDR1 SEHNR and CDR2 FQNEAQ (reference sequence). The V end was cut by 5 bases, the J end by 8 bases, with 10 bases between. CDR3 length equals 12 residues. The CDR3 reads CASSINPDEQFF. The DNA of the CDR3 is TGTGCCAGCAGCATTAATCCGGATGAGCAGTTCTTC.

This clonotype was counted at least ten times. V and J are TRBV3-1 and TRBJ2-7; 7 positions agree with TRBD1. Germline loops: CDR1 LGHDT, CDR2 YNNKEL (reference sequence). V lost 0 bases and J lost 6; bases outside the gene matches: 5. CDR3 length: 14 amino acids. CDR3 sequence: CASSQDVTGREQYF. The CDR3 region has the DNA TGTGCCAGCAGCCAAGATGTGACAGGGCGCGAGCAGTACTTC.

The gene calls are TRBV25-1 and TRBJ1-3, with D tentatively TRBD1 (6 bases). The germline gives CDR1 MGHDK, CDR2 SYGVNS. Deletions cut 1 base from V and 5 bases from J, with 9 bases between. The CDR3 is 14 residues long. The CDR3 is CASSEWGRRNTIYF. The CDR3 bases are TGTGCCAGCAGTGAATGGGGGCGAAGAAACACCATATATTTT.

This clonotype was detected only a few times. This chain links TRBV9 with TRBJ1-4, with D perhaps TRBD1 (6 bases). Germline CDR1 reads SGDLS; CDR2 reads YYNGEE. Trimming removed 0 bases at V and 12 bases at J, with 12 bases between. CDR3 length equals 13 residues. CDR3 sequence (DNA): TGTGCCAGCAGCGTAGAGGCTGGGGGGCAACTGTTTTTT. Translation gives CASSVEAGGQLFF.

In its sample, this clonotype was seen many times. This chain joins TRBV24-1 and TRBJ2-3; tentatively, D is TRBD1 (6 bases). The CDR3 contains 16 residues. V lost 4 bases and J 0 bases, leaving 13 bases between the germline ends. CDR1 KGHDR and CDR2 SFDVKD come from the germline V gene. Here the CDR3 DNA reads TGTGCCACCAGTGACCCTGGACAGTCTAGCACAGATACGCAGTATTTT. Translating it yields CATSDPGQSSTDTQYF.

The sample holds a few counts of this clonotype. The chain recombines TRBV4-3 with TRBJ2-1, with TRBD2 matching over 10 bases. V was pared by 1 base and J by 7 bases, with 7 bases of the junction left unmatched. Germline assignment: CDR1 LGHNA and CDR2 YSLEER. This CDR3 is 16 amino acids long. CDR3 region: CASSQGRSGGVNEQFF. CDR3 DNA: TGCGCCAGCAGCCAAGGGAGGAGCGGGGGGGTAAATGAGCAGTTCTTC.

This clonotype appeared a few times. V and J are TRBV20-1 and TRBJ2-7; TRBD1 aligns across 9 bases. CDR3 length: 14 amino acids. Trimming took 3 bases from V and 7 from J; bases not matched to a gene: 10. CDR1 and CDR2 from the germline V gene are DFQATT and SNEGSKA (reference sequence). The DNA for the CDR3 is TGCAGTGCTAGGCCAGGACAGGGGACGGGGGAGCAGTACTTC. It translates to CSARPGQGTGEQYF.

This clonotype was recorded at least ten times. This sequence joins TRBV18 and TRBJ1-6; TRBD1 matches 9 bases. J gave up 6 bases and V 5 bases, and 5 bases lay outside the gene matches. Looked up from germline, CDR1 is KGHSH and CDR2 is LQKENI. The CDR3 spans 15 residues. The CDR3 sequence is CASSSGTGTNSPLHF. The CDR3 DNA follows: TGTGCCAGCTCATCCGGGACAGGGACTAATTCACCCCTCCACTTT.

In this sample, this clonotype turned up a few times. CDR3: CASSNPAGRTGFNEQFF. The CDR3 DNA reads TGTGCCAGCAGCAACCCCGCAGGGCGCACTGGATTTAATGAGCAGTTCTTC. This sequence joins TRBV11-2 and TRBJ2-1, with D tentatively TRBD1 (5 bases). V dropped 5 bases and J dropped 7 bases, with 24 bases sitting between them. This CDR3 is built from 17 residues. CDR1 and CDR2 from the germline V gene are SGHAT and FQNNGV.

This clonotype has just a few counts. The gene calls are TRBV5-6 and TRBJ2-2, with a tentative D call TRBD1 (5 bases). The CDR3 sequence is 15 residues long. Germline CDR1 and CDR2: SGHDT and YYEEEE. V dropped 7 bases and J dropped 0 bases, with 13 bases sitting between them. The CDR3 reads CASAKLQANTGELFF. The DNA of the CDR3 is TGTGCCAGCGCGAAGTTACAGGCGAACACCGGGGAGCTGTTTTTT.

The chain joins TRBV27 to TRBJ2-3, with D maybe TRBD2 (7 bases). Germline V gene sequence: CDR1 MNHEY, CDR2 SMNVEV (reference sequence). This CDR3 region has 17 residues. Trimming removed 2 bases at V and 1 base at J, with 16 bases between. CDR3 in amino acids: CASSLVGTGRGTDTQYF. CDR3 coding DNA: TGTGCCAGCAGTTTAGTGGGAACAGGGAGGGGCACAGATACGCAGTATTTT.

This clonotype has a count of ten or more. V usage is TRBV20-1 and J usage is TRBJ1-1, with D perhaps matching TRBD1 (5 bases). CDR3 length: 14 amino acids. V was trimmed by 5 bases and J by 0 bases, leaving 13 bases between them. Germline loops: CDR1 DFQATT, CDR2 SNEGSKA (reference sequence). The CDR3 region is CSAFHGGMNTEAFF. CDR3 coding DNA: TGCAGTGCTTTCCATGGGGGGATGAACACTGAAGCTTTCTTT.

The chain joins TRBV6-5 to TRBJ1-5; the D is unclear. Trimming removed 0 bases from V and 4 bases from J, with 13 bases in between. There are 16 residues in the CDR3. Germline lookup yields CDR1 MNHEY and CDR2 SVGAGI. The CDR3 sequence is CASSYSIMHTNQPQHF. In DNA form, the CDR3 reads TGTGCCAGCAGTTACTCGATAATGCATACAAATCAGCCCCAGCATTTT.

This clonotype turned up a few times. This chain uses TRBV28 with TRBJ2-7, with TRBD2 matching over 7 bases. The ends lost 5 bases at V and 2 bases at J; junction bases unmatched: 9. CDR3 length: 15 residues. Germline V gene data show CDR1 as MDHEN and CDR2 as SYDVKM. CDR3 loop: CASSPLPRGAYEQYF. The CDR3, as DNA: TGTGCCAGCAGTCCCTTGCCTCGGGGGGCCTACGAGCAGTACTTC.

This clonotype was picked up a small number of times. J is TRBJ2-3 and V is TRBV12-3 or TRBV12-4, with D possibly called TRBD1 or TRBD2 (5 bases each). Trimming shortened V by 3 bases and J by 1 base, and 14 bases separated the two germline ends. The CDR3 consists of 16 residues. CDR3 region: CASSLGDGHRTDTQYF. The CDR3 bases are TGTGCCAGCAGTTTGGGGGACGGCCACCGCACAGATACGCAGTATTTT.

The table lists this clonotype with a few counts. The chain links TRBV29-1 to TRBJ2-7, with 8 bases identical to TRBD2. Germline CDR1 reads SQVTM; CDR2 reads ANQGSEA. This CDR3 has 13 residues. Trimming at V came to 4 bases and at J to 1 base, leaving 3 bases not matched to a gene. The CDR3, as DNA: TGCAGCGTTGTTGAGCGGGGGTCCTACGAGCAGTACTTC. Translating it yields CSVVERGSYEQYF.

This clonotype has at least ten counts. This chain joins TRBV11-3 and TRBJ2-4; 11 bases align to TRBD1. CDR1 and CDR2 from the germline V gene are SGHNT and YENEEA. CDR3 size: 15 residues. V shed 5 bases, J shed 7 bases, and the junction held 7 bases outside the gene matches. This chain's CDR3 is CASSPGTGGSNIQYF. CDR3 in DNA: TGTGCCAGCAGCCCCGGGACAGGGGGAAGCAACATTCAGTACTTC.

Only a few counts were recorded for this clonotype. The V gene is TRBV29-1, the J gene TRBJ2-7, with TRBD1 as a possible D gene (7 bases). Germline-derived CDR1 and CDR2 are SQVTM and ANQGSEA. V lost 5 bases and J lost 6, with 14 bases in between. CDR3 length: 12 residues. The CDR3 sequence is CSVLTGRGEQYF. The CDR3 nucleotides are TGCAGCGTTCTGACAGGGCGGGGCGAGCAGTACTTC.

The chain recombines TRBV6-5 with TRBJ2-3; the match to TRBD2 covers 11 bases. This CDR3 contains 16 residues. Germline V gene data show CDR1 as MNHEY and CDR2 as SVGAGI. V lost 2 bases, J lost 1 base, and 2 bases stayed unmatched. This CDR3 reads CASSYTSGGRTDTQYF. CDR3 nucleotide sequence: TGTGCCAGCAGTTACACTAGCGGGGGCCGCACAGATACGCAGTATTTT.

This clonotype has a count of ten or more. The chain carries TRBV4-1 and TRBJ2-3, with 9 positions matching TRBD2. There are 13 residues in the CDR3. CDR1 and CDR2 from the germline V gene are MGHRA and YSYEKL. J gave up 3 bases and V 10 bases, and 5 bases lay outside the gene matches. CDR3 amino acids: CATAGLATDTQYF. In DNA, the CDR3 is TGCGCCACCGCGGGACTAGCTACAGATACGCAGTATTTT.

There are many counts of this clonotype. The V gene is TRBV13, the J gene TRBJ2-5; a weak D match, TRBD2 (6 bases). Looked up from germline, CDR1 is PRHDT and CDR2 is FYEKMQ (reference sequence). Trimming removed 4 bases at V and 1 base at J, with 10 bases between. This CDR3 is built from 14 residues. CDR3 in amino acids: CASSSRDFQETQYF. CDR3 in DNA: TGTGCCAGCAGCTCCCGGGACTTCCAAGAGACCCAGTACTTC.

This clonotype has more than one count but fewer than ten. The chain carries TRBV28 and TRBJ1-5; D uncertain. Looked up from germline, CDR1 is MDHEN and CDR2 is SYDVKM. Trimming pared 6 bases from V and 0 bases from J, leaving 12 bases between. The CDR3 loop spans 15 amino acids. The chain's CDR3 is CASSPGENSNQPQHF. The CDR3 DNA sequence: TGTGCCAGCAGCCCCGGGGAAAATAGCAATCAGCCCCAGCATTTT.

The chain uses TRBV15 and TRBJ1-1; D might be TRBD1 (5 bases). The CDR3 loop spans 15 amino acids. From germline, CDR1 is LNHNV and CDR2 YYDKDF (reference sequence). Trimming shortened V by 0 bases and J by 0 bases, and 8 bases separated the two germline ends. The CDR3 DNA reads TGTGCCACCAGCAGAGATGGGGGTTTGAACACTGAAGCTTTCTTT. It translates to CATSRDGGLNTEAFF.

This chain connects TRBV4-1 to TRBJ2-5; 8 nucleotides line up with TRBD2. Germline CDR1 reads MGHRA; CDR2 reads YSYEKL. CDR3 length: 14 amino acids. V lost 1 base and J lost 5; bases outside the gene matches: 3. The CDR3 nucleotides read TGCGCCAGCAGCCAAGTTCCTAGCGGGGAGACCCAGTACTTC. Protein product: CASSQVPSGETQYF.

The table lists this clonotype with many counts. This sequence joins TRBV12-3 or TRBV12-4 and TRBJ2-7; 8 nucleotides agree with TRBD1. V dropped 6 bases and J dropped 6; count of bases not matched to a gene: 7. The CDR3 contains 13 residues. CDR3 in amino acids: CASRYGQGSEQYF. The CDR3 DNA reads as TGTGCCAGCAGGTACGGACAGGGTAGCGAGCAGTACTTC.

In this sample, this clonotype turned up a few times. The gene calls are TRBV14 and TRBJ2-1; D might be TRBD2 (5 bases). The CDR3 is 16 amino acids. V lost 1 base, J lost 10 bases, and 20 bases lay in between. The germline V gene has CDR1 SGHDN and CDR2 FVKESK. The CDR3 loop is CASSQGGSDLQWEQFF. CDR3 in DNA: TGTGCCAGCAGCCAAGGAGGGTCGGACCTACAATGGGAGCAGTTCTTC.

This clonotype was counted only a few times. The CDR3 coding sequence is TGTGCCAGCAGCTTAGACAGGGTAGAGGGCCAGTACTTC. Translating it yields CASSLDRVEGQYF. The chain combines TRBV7-6 with TRBJ2-5, with D tentatively TRBD1 (6 bases). V was trimmed by 1 base and J by 10 bases, leaving 13 bases between them. From germline, CDR1 is SGHVS and CDR2 FNYEAQ. This CDR3 is 13 amino acids long.